The 12 T cell receptor beta chains reported below all come from one sample, sequenced in a study of OX40 agonist ivuxolimab in advanced cancers. The repertoire was sequenced with immunoSEQ multiplex PCR; TCRdb's copy has only in-frame clones and lacks some. Of 95,000 to 150,000 clones listed, around 93% were seen once; the top ten hold about 0.15%. The sample in question was CD4+ or CD8+ T cells sorted from blood, obtained in a trial of the OX40 agonist ivuxolimab. These receptors all stem from an adult with an advanced solid tumor such as melanoma, head and neck, liver or kidney cancer.

This rearrangement joins TRBV5-6 to TRBJ2-3; D not resolved. V lost 2 bases, J lost 0 bases, and 10 bases lay in between. There are 15 residues in the CDR3. Germline V gene lookup returns CDR1 SGHDT and CDR2 YYEEEE. CDR3 protein: CASSLLRKSTDTQYF. The CDR3 nucleotides read TGTGCCAGCAGCTTACTACGGAAGAGCACAGATACGCAGTATTTT.

The chain recombines TRBV9 with TRBJ2-3; TRBD2 aligns across 9 bases. CDR1 SGDLS and CDR2 YYNGEE come from the germline V gene. V gave up 0 bases and J gave up 3 bases; unmatched junction bases: 2. The CDR3 totals 15 residues. CDR3 region: CASSVVAGGTDTQYF. In DNA form, the CDR3 reads TGTGCCAGCAGCGTAGTGGCGGGGGGGACAGATACGCAGTATTTT.

The chain recombines TRBV28 with TRBJ1-6; TRBD1 matches 11 bases. The CDR3 sequence is 16 residues long. The trim removed 5 bases at V and 8 bases at J, leaving 8 bases unmatched. Germline V gene lookup returns CDR1 MDHEN and CDR2 SYDVKM. CDR3 nucleotide sequence: TGTGCCAGCAGTGCTTCGGGACAGGGGGATTATTCACCCCTCCACTTT. Protein: CASSASGQGDYSPLHF.

The chain is built from TRBV10-1 and TRBJ1-1, with a tentative D call TRBD1 (6 bases). Germline V lookup: CDR1 WNHNN, CDR2 SYGVQD (reference sequence). V was shortened by 7 bases and J by 11 bases, with 26 bases between the two germline ends. CDR3 length: 15 amino acids. The CDR3: CASNNRDTQSFGAFF. The CDR3 nucleotides read TGCGCCAGCAATAACCGGGACACCCAATCCTTTGGGGCTTTCTTT.

Concerning this clone itself: This sample also contains other DNA sequences that code for the same CDR3. The chain uses TRBV7-8 and TRBJ1-2; D remains ambiguous. V lost 1 base and J 8 bases, leaving 14 bases between the germline ends. Germline V gene data show CDR1 as SGHVS and CDR2 as FQNEAQ. This CDR3 has 14 amino acids. The CDR3 here is CASSLGWSGRGYTF. In DNA, the CDR3 is TGTGCCAGCAGCTTAGGCTGGTCAGGACGAGGCTACACCTTC.

This CDR3 reads CASSRGGGTEAFF. The CDR3 DNA sequence: TGTGCCAGCAGTAGGGGTGGGGGGACTGAAGCTTTCTTT. The genes are TRBV6-5 and TRBJ1-1, with a weak D call TRBD1 (5 bases). V shed 5 bases and J shed 5 bases, with 12 bases lying between them. The length of the CDR3 is 13 residues. Per the germline V gene, CDR1 is MNHEY and CDR2 is SVGAGI.

The chain employs TRBV2 and TRBJ2-4; 7 bases are a match to TRBD2. Per the germline V gene, CDR1 is SNHLY and CDR2 is FYNNEI. The CDR3 has 14 residues. The trim removed 8 bases at V and 4 bases at J, leaving 8 bases unmatched. CDR3 residues: CASRLGGSKNIQYF. Written as DNA, the CDR3 is TGTGCCAGCCGCCTGGGGGGGTCAAAAAACATTCAGTACTTC.

The chain has TRBV4-1 and TRBJ1-1; maybe TRBD1 (6 bases). This CDR3 has 18 residues. Looked up from germline, CDR1 is MGHRA and CDR2 is YSYEKL. V was trimmed by 5 bases and J by 4 bases, leaving 26 bases between them. Written as DNA, the CDR3 is TGCGCCAGCAGCTTCCAAGTTAATCTACAGAGAGGGGGCACTGAAGCTTTCTTT. Its translation: CASSFQVNLQRGGTEAFF.

J is TRBJ2-5 and V is TRBV6-5; 9 bases line up with TRBD1. CDR3 length: 14 residues. Trimming took 6 bases from V and 5 from J; bases not matched to a gene: 7. Looked up from germline, CDR1 is MNHEY and CDR2 is SVGAGI. CDR3 region: CASRSGQGLETQYF. As DNA, the CDR3 is TGTGCCAGCAGATCGGGACAGGGTTTGGAGACCCAGTACTTC.

The gene calls are TRBV28 and TRBJ2-5, with 12 bases matching TRBD2. Germline CDR1 and CDR2: MDHEN and SYDVKM. CDR3 length: 15 residues. Trimming removed 6 bases from V and 4 bases from J; junction bases left unmatched: 6. CDR3 DNA sequence: TGTGCCAGCAGGTCCTGGGGACTAGCGGGAGAGACCCAGTACTTC. Amino acids: CASRSWGLAGETQYF.

The chain combines TRBV6-1 with TRBJ1-6; D gene unclear. The germline CDR1 and CDR2 sequences are MNHNS and SASEGT. The CDR3 is made up of 13 amino acids. Trimming left V 7 bases short and J 4 bases short, with 8 bases between. The CDR3 is CASNSQYNSPLHF. CDR3 nucleotides: TGTGCCAGCAACTCTCAGTATAATTCACCCCTCCACTTT.

This rearrangement joins TRBV6-1 to TRBJ2-4; 8 bases align to TRBD2. Germline CDR1 reads MNHNS; CDR2 reads SASEGT. V was clipped by 2 bases and J by 0 bases; unmatched bases: 12. This CDR3 has 19 residues. CDR3 loop: CASSETREGGYVAKNIQYF. For the CDR3, the DNA is TGTGCCAGCAGTGAAACACGGGAGGGGGGGTACGTAGCCAAAAACATTCAGTACTTC.